The entry below describes one T cell receptor (beta chain). Antigen: not known. The sample holds other DNA sequences that translate to the same CDR3. The CDR3 runs to 14 residues. Germline-derived CDR1 and CDR2 are SEHNR and FQNEAQ (reference sequence). Trimming removed 0 bases at V and 4 bases at J, with 7 bases between. These data are taken from a study of cytomegalovirus exposure and HLA in healthy donors. Overall study results and limits: A few chains linked to CMV were shown in vitro to be specific for CMV antigens. Within a later analysis, the majority of CMV-associated TCR beta chains appeared HLA-restricted. Later analysis associated a missense DCLRE1C variant with TCR beta V- and J-gene trimming. TCR beta chains numbering some 160 were designated cytomegalovirus-associated.

Primers: 60 Vbeta forward and 13 Jbeta reverse. Clones were read by immunoSEQ multiplex PCR, and TCRdb kept only the in-frame ones, dropping some. The profile shows over 100,000 clones, roughly 60% of them singletons. Specimen: PBMCs. This TCR derives from a man aged 35 to 55 in good health and CMV-seropositive. The chain carries TRBV7-9 and TRBJ2-1, with D perhaps TRBD2 (5 bases). CDR3 DNA sequence: TGTGCCAGCAGCTTAGCAGGAGGATACAATGAGCAGTTCTTC. It codes for CASSLAGGYNEQFF.